The rows below give T cell receptor beta chains drawn from one sample of a study of blood T cell repertoires in COVID-19. Some clones are missing from TCRdb's copy, which holds only in-frame ones; the method was immunoSEQ multiplex PCR. The sample yields 250,000 to 400,000 clones, 80% to 90% seen once. Sequenced sample: peripheral blood. Every receptor here comes from a man aged 45 to 65 with active or convalescent COVID-19. Each CDR3 is given with its conserved first and last residue. A D gene is named only where the DNA matches it firmly. Clone size is given for some rows only: seen once, a few or many times, or a class if the clone is expanded.

v_gene,d_gene,abundance,j_gene,CDR3aa,CDR3nt
TRBV30,-,-,TRBJ1-6,CAWSSVGGSPLHF,TGTGCCTGGAGTTCAGTTGGGGGCTCACCCCTCCACTTT
TRBV2,TRBD1,-,TRBJ2-1,CASSPDRLRGEQFF,TGTGCCAGCAGTCCGGACAGGCTTAGGGGTGAGCAGTTCTTC
TRBV28,TRBD2,-,TRBJ2-7,CASSLGRGGKPYEQYF,TGTGCCAGCAGTTTAGGGCGGGGAGGGAAACCCTACGAGCAGTACTTC
TRBV5-4,TRBD2,-,TRBJ2-1,CASSALQRGSSYNEQFF,TGTGCCAGCAGCGCACTCCAGCGGGGTAGCTCCTACAATGAGCAGTTCTTC
TRBV7-2,-,few,TRBJ1-6,CASSLWGDGNSPLHF,TGTGCCAGCAGCTTATGGGGGGACGGAAATTCACCCCTCCACTTT
TRBV10-3,TRBD1,-,TRBJ2-3,CATSDRNGDTQYF,TGTGCCACCTCGGACAGGAATGGAGATACGCAGTATTTT
TRBV10-3,-,once,TRBJ2-4,CATQSGFGNIQYF,TGTGCCACACAATCGGGGTTTGGAAACATTCAGTACTTC
TRBV27,TRBD1,-,TRBJ2-7,CASRTILGQGGEQYF,TGTGCCAGCAGGACGATCTTGGGACAGGGGGGCGAGCAGTACTTC
TRBV6-6,-,-,TRBJ1-1,CASSYLRGQNTEAFF,TGTGCCAGCAGTTACTTGCGGGGTCAGAACACTGAAGCTTTCTTT
TRBV19,-,-,TRBJ2-4,CASSRGGVAKNIQYF,TGTGCCAGTAGCAGGGGTGGTGTAGCCAAAAACATTCAGTACTTC
TRBV29-1,TRBD1,-,TRBJ1-1,CSVGRGLNTEAFF,TGCAGCGTTGGCAGGGGGCTTAACACTGAAGCTTTCTTT
TRBV28,-,-,TRBJ1-4,CASSVLIGGGEKLFF,TGTGCCAGCAGTGTATTGATCGGAGGAGGTGAAAAACTGTTTTTT
TRBV6-6,-,-,TRBJ1-1,CASKDTGITEAFF,TGTGCCAGCAAAGACACCGGGATCACTGAAGCTTTCTTT
TRBV28,TRBD1,-,TRBJ2-7,CASSLSGQNYEQYF,TGTGCCAGCAGTCTTTCGGGACAGAACTACGAGCAGTACTTC
TRBV5-4,TRBD1,-,TRBJ2-7,CASSHRQGAVNEQYF,TGTGCCAGCAGCCACCGACAGGGGGCAGTTAACGAGCAGTACTTC
TRBV28,TRBD1,-,TRBJ1-1,CASSLWDRQNTEAFF,TGTGCCAGCAGTTTATGGGACAGGCAGAACACTGAAGCTTTCTTT
TRBV2,TRBD1,-,TRBJ1-3,CASSGQGDSGNTIYF,TGTGCCAGCAGTGGACAGGGGGACTCTGGAAACACCATATATTTT
TRBV12-3/TRBV12-4,-,-,TRBJ1-2,CASSLEGHGYTF,TGTGCCAGCAGTTTAGAGGGGCATGGCTACACCTTC
TRBV28,-,-,TRBJ1-1,CASSLKGHEAFF,TGTGCCAGCAGTTTAAAGGGGCATGAAGCTTTCTTT
TRBV5-1,TRBD2,-,TRBJ2-1,CASTWTSGLNEQFF,TGCGCCAGCACATGGACTAGCGGCCTCAATGAGCAGTTCTTC
TRBV4-1,TRBD2,once,TRBJ2-3,CASSQRSLAGIDTQYF,TGCGCCAGCAGCCAAAGATCGCTAGCGGGTATAGATACGCAGTATTTT
TRBV7-9,-,-,TRBJ1-1,CASSLSSGTEAFF,TGTGCCAGCAGCTTAAGTTCCGGGACTGAAGCTTTCTTT
TRBV5-6,TRBD1,-,TRBJ1-2,CASSLGGGSDYGYTF,TGTGCCAGCAGCTTGGGAGGGGGCAGCGACTATGGCTACACCTTC
TRBV7-9,TRBD1,few,TRBJ2-1,CASSLRDRVRTAYNEQFF,TGTGCCAGCAGCTTACGGGACAGGGTACGGACGGCCTACAATGAGCAGTTCTTC
TRBV28,TRBD2,-,TRBJ2-3,CASSLGTSENTDTQYF,TGTGCCAGCAGTCTCGGGACTAGCGAGAACACAGATACGCAGTATTTT
TRBV19,TRBD1,-,TRBJ1-5,CASSTTGGGQPQHF,TGTGCCAGTAGTACAACAGGGGGGGGTCAGCCCCAGCATTTT
TRBV5-4,TRBD2,-,TRBJ2-3,CASSSGGALVSDTQYF,TGTGCCAGCAGCTCGGGAGGGGCTCTGGTCTCAGATACGCAGTATTTT
TRBV18,TRBD1,-,TRBJ2-7,CASSPGQGAYEQYF,TGTGCCAGCTCACCGGGACAGGGGGCCTACGAGCAGTACTTC
TRBV28,-,few,TRBJ1-2,CASSLGSAERYGYTF,TGTGCCAGCAGTTTAGGTTCGGCGGAGCGCTATGGCTACACCTTC
TRBV6-5,-,-,TRBJ2-7,CASSRQGGEQYF,TGTGCCAGCAGTCGACAGGGAGGCGAGCAGTACTTC
TRBV3-1/TRBV3-2,-,-,TRBJ2-7,CASSQGSVTYEQYF,TGTGCCAGCAGCCAAGGTTCTGTTACCTACGAGCAGTACTTC
TRBV5-1,TRBD2,-,TRBJ2-1,CASSPGLGGSNEQFF,TGCGCCAGCAGCCCCGGGTTAGGCGGGAGCAATGAGCAGTTCTTC
TRBV19,-,-,TRBJ1-5,CASSIDRISNQPQHF,TGTGCCAGTAGTATAGACAGGATAAGCAATCAGCCCCAGCATTTT
TRBV6-5,-,-,TRBJ1-1,CASSLQVETEAFF,TGTGCCAGCAGTTTGCAGGTTGAGACTGAAGCTTTCTTT
TRBV29-1,TRBD1,-,TRBJ1-1,CSVGQGDTEAFF,TGCAGCGTTGGACAGGGCGACACTGAAGCTTTCTTT
TRBV18,TRBD2,-,TRBJ2-3,CASSPLGSGGLTDTQYF,TGTGCCAGCTCACCCCTCGGATCGGGAGGGCTCACAGATACGCAGTATTTT
TRBV6-5,-,-,TRBJ2-5,CASSYSTLRGETQYF,TGTGCCAGCAGTTACTCCACCCTCCGGGGGGAGACCCAGTACTTC
TRBV19,-,-,TRBJ1-5,CASSMQGSQPQHF,TGTGCCAGTAGTATGCAGGGAAGTCAGCCCCAGCATTTT